This is a list of T cell receptor beta chains from one sample in a study of OX40 agonist ivuxolimab in advanced cancers. TCRdb's copy holds only in-frame clones and misses some; the assay was immunoSEQ multiplex PCR. The table includes 55,000 to 85,000 clones, about 90% detected once. Sequenced material: CD4+ or CD8+ T cells sorted from blood, taken in a trial of the OX40 agonist ivuxolimab. The receptors were sampled from an adult with an advanced solid tumor such as melanoma, head and neck, liver or kidney cancer. Each CDR3 is given with its conserved first and last residue. A D gene is named only where the DNA matches it firmly. The listing skips clone size in some rows; elsewhere it reads once, few, many or a size class.

abundance	len	d_gene	v_gene	j_gene	CDR3aa	CDR3nt
NA	11	NA	TRBV29-1	TRBJ2-1	CSVAMGNEQFF	TGCAGCGTTGCGATGGGCAATGAGCAGTTCTTC
NA	14	NA	TRBV7-9	TRBJ2-2	CASSLYRETGELFF	TGTGCCAGCAGCTTATATAGGGAAACCGGGGAGCTGTTTTTT
NA	14	NA	TRBV18	TRBJ2-7	CASSPPTKTYEQYF	TGTGCCAGCTCACCCCCGACAAAAACCTACGAGCAGTACTTC
NA	15	NA	TRBV27	TRBJ1-5	CASSLSGRVWQPQHF	TGTGCCAGCAGTTTATCGGGGAGGGTATGGCAGCCCCAGCATTTT
NA	15	NA	TRBV7-3	TRBJ2-2	CASSFNHGNTGELFF	TGTGCCAGCAGCTTTAATCACGGGAACACCGGGGAGCTGTTTTTT
NA	16	NA	TRBV7-9	TRBJ2-7	CASSLDGGQGHYPWYF	TGTGCCAGCAGCTTAGACGGAGGGCAGGGGCACTACCCATGGTACTTC
NA	14	NA	TRBV18	TRBJ1-2	CASSPGQTSYGYTF	TGTGCCAGCTCACCCGGACAGACAAGCTATGGCTACACCTTC
NA	16	TRBD2	TRBV5-4	TRBJ2-5	CASSLLLAGTQETQYF	TGTGCCAGCAGCTTGTTACTAGCGGGTACCCAAGAGACCCAGTACTTC
few	12	TRBD1	TRBV29-1	TRBJ1-1	CSVGQGNTEAFF	TGCAGCGTAGGACAGGGGAACACTGAAGCTTTCTTT
NA	13	NA	TRBV10-3	TRBJ2-1	CAISERDFNGQFF	TGTGCCATCAGTGAGAGGGACTTCAATGGGCAGTTCTTC
NA	15	NA	TRBV11-2	TRBJ2-2	CASRFYEGNTGELFF	TGTGCCAGCCGTTTTTATGAGGGAAACACCGGGGAGCTGTTTTTT
NA	15	NA	TRBV5-1	TRBJ2-1	CASSRSGAAGVEQFF	TGCGCCAGCAGCAGATCAGGTGCGGCTGGGGTCGAGCAGTTCTTC
NA	13	TRBD1	TRBV23-1	TRBJ2-7	CASSRPTGVEQYF	TGCGCCAGCAGTCGACCGACAGGGGTTGAGCAGTACTTC
NA	13	TRBD1	TRBV2	TRBJ2-7	CASGQGVSYEQYF	TGTGCCAGCGGACAGGGGGTTTCCTACGAGCAGTACTTC
NA	16	NA	TRBV4-1	TRBJ2-4	CASSQELTGAKNIQYF	TGCGCCAGCAGCCAAGAACTTACAGGGGCCAAAAACATTCAGTACTTC
few	15	NA	TRBV19	TRBJ2-7	CASSIEAINSYEQYF	TGTGCCAGTAGTATCGAAGCGATCAATTCCTACGAGCAGTACTTC
NA	17	TRBD2	TRBV2	TRBJ2-3	CASSAGTSGRATDTQYF	TGTGCCAGCAGCGCCGGGACTAGCGGGAGGGCCACAGATACGCAGTATTTT
NA	13	TRBD2	TRBV14	TRBJ2-7	CASSPSGSSEQYF	TGTGCCAGCAGCCCTAGCGGGAGTAGCGAGCAGTACTTC
NA	14	NA	TRBV7-8	TRBJ1-2	CASSLDGGGYGYTF	TGTGCCAGCAGCTTAGATGGGGGCGGGTATGGCTACACCTTC
NA	13	NA	TRBV7-2	TRBJ1-3	CASSPQAGNTIYF	TGTGCCAGCAGCCCCCAAGCTGGAAACACCATATATTTT
NA	17	NA	TRBV2	TRBJ1-6	CASSEVPMSSYNSPLHF	TGTGCCAGCAGTGAAGTTCCCATGAGCTCCTATAATTCACCCCTCCACTTT
NA	15	NA	TRBV15	TRBJ2-1	CATHNGATYYNEQFF	TGTGCCACCCATAACGGGGCCACCTACTACAATGAGCAGTTCTTC
once	15	TRBD2	TRBV6-1	TRBJ2-1	CASSEPAGVPNEQFF	TGTGCCAGCAGTGAACCAGCGGGGGTCCCAAATGAGCAGTTCTTC
NA	15	NA	TRBV5-1	TRBJ2-5	CASSKTGTAQETQYF	TGCGCCAGCAGCAAAACAGGAACAGCACAAGAGACCCAGTACTTC
few	13	TRBD1	TRBV10-3	TRBJ1-5	CAIRGTDNQPQHF	TGTGCCATCAGGGGGACAGACAATCAGCCCCAGCATTTT
NA	16	TRBD2	TRBV19	TRBJ2-6	CASSPGRGSGANVLTF	TGTGCCAGTAGTCCAGGGAGGGGATCTGGGGCCAACGTCCTGACTTTC
NA	15	TRBD1	TRBV30	TRBJ2-7	CAWTKGGVFSYEQYF	TGTGCCTGGACGAAAGGGGGCGTCTTCTCCTACGAGCAGTACTTC
NA	16	NA	TRBV4-1	TRBJ1-4	CASSPLSGSTNEKLFF	TGCGCCAGCAGCCCTTTGTCAGGTTCCACTAATGAAAAACTGTTTTTT
NA	11	TRBD1	TRBV6-5	TRBJ2-1	CASRQGQEQFF	TGTGCCAGCAGACAGGGACAGGAGCAGTTCTTC
NA	15	NA	TRBV6-1	TRBJ2-3	CASSEGAGITDTQYF	TGTGCCAGCAGTGAAGGTGCGGGGATCACAGATACGCAGTATTTT
NA	15	NA	TRBV5-1	TRBJ2-1	CASSLSGVSYNEQFF	TGCGCCAGCAGCTTGTCCGGGGTATCGTACAATGAGCAGTTCTTC
NA	14	NA	TRBV6-5	TRBJ1-5	CASSYSEKDRPQHF	TGTGCCAGCAGTTACTCTGAAAAGGATCGGCCCCAGCATTTT
NA	10	NA	TRBV19	TRBJ1-1	CASIGGLAFF	TGTGCCAGTATCGGGGGGCTGGCTTTCTTT
NA	14	TRBD1	TRBV2	TRBJ2-5	CASNRDRGGETQYF	TGTGCCAGCAACCGAGACAGGGGCGGCGAGACCCAGTACTTC
NA	15	TRBD2	TRBV11-3	TRBJ2-1	CASSPGLAGGNEQFF	TGTGCCAGCAGCCCAGGACTAGCGGGAGGTAATGAGCAGTTCTTC
NA	17	TRBD1	TRBV10-3	TRBJ1-2	CAISEFGQGWTNYGYTF	TGTGCCATCAGTGAGTTTGGACAGGGATGGACTAACTATGGCTACACCTTC
NA	12	NA	TRBV27	TRBJ2-1	CASYGERGRQFF	TGTGCCAGCTACGGAGAGCGAGGTAGGCAGTTCTTC
NA	13	NA	TRBV30	TRBJ2-7	CAWSPGGSYEQYF	TGTGCCTGGAGTCCGGGCGGGTCCTACGAGCAGTACTTC
NA	15	TRBD1	TRBV19	TRBJ1-2	CASSIGAQGARGYTF	TGTGCCAGTAGTATAGGGGCACAGGGGGCAAGGGGCTACACCTTC
NA	14	NA	TRBV29-1	TRBJ2-3	CSVEYAVGADTQYF	TGCAGCGTTGAATATGCGGTGGGGGCAGATACGCAGTATTTT
NA	14	NA	TRBV6-4	TRBJ2-1	CASSINPLGEEQFF	TGTGCCAGCAGTATTAATCCGCTCGGAGAGGAGCAGTTCTTC